Sequencing of this T cell receptor beta chain was carried out in a study of blood T cell repertoires in COVID-19. Study as a whole: T cells, B-cell-depleted T cells, or PBMCs supplied cDNA or gDNA.

Donors in Cohort 3 who had recovered were those with two negative PCRs, healthcare professional clearance, or resolution of their symptoms. As originally analysed: Reference gene primers were amplified, and this amplification served to estimate nucleated cell counts. Sequencing used immunoSEQ multiplex PCR; TCRdb keeps in-frame clones, though not all of them. V, J and clone size reflect that table, while D and trimming were determined from the DNA. The sample carries some 330,000 clones, 80% to 90% recorded once. Trimming stripped 1 base from V and 3 bases from J, with 13 bases between. This CDR3 comprises 15 residues. Germline V CDR1 and CDR2: PRHDT, FYEKMQ (reference sequence).

The sequenced sample consisted of PBMCs or T cells enriched from blood (not recorded which). The origin of this receptor is a man in his thirties or forties who had recovered from COVID-19. The J gene is TRBJ2-7, the V gene TRBV13; possibly TRBD2 for D (7 bases). CDR3 sequence reads: CASSLEAGTLYEQYF. DNA for the CDR3: TGTGCCAGCAGCTTAGAAGCGGGGACACTCTACGAGCAGTACTTC.